One sample yielded the 4 T cell receptor beta chains listed below, sequenced in a study of shared clonotypes between healthy human individuals. Sequencing was performed with immunoSEQ multiplex PCR; in TCRdb, only in-frame clones are kept and a portion is missing. The data hold about 980,000 clones, with about 80% observed a single time. Material for sequencing was memory CD4+ T cells sorted from blood. The subset is: CD45RA-negative fraction. The receptors come from a man between 18 and 35 years old in good health.

This chain uses TRBV10-1 with TRBJ1-1; D is ambiguous. The CDR3 has 13 residues. V dropped 4 bases and J dropped 0 bases, with 6 bases sitting between them. CDR1 and CDR2 from the germline V gene are WNHNN and SYGVQD (reference sequence). The CDR3 loop reads CASSGLLNTEAFF. The CDR3 region has the DNA TGCGCCAGCAGTGGACTCCTGAACACTGAAGCTTTCTTT.

This sequence joins TRBV5-1 and TRBJ2-7, with D unresolved. The CDR3 covers 12 residues. With 4 bases removed from V and 3 bases from J, the gap between germline ends came to 8 bases. The germline gives CDR1 SGHRS, CDR2 YFSETQ. CDR3: CASSQPGYEQYF. CDR3 nucleotide sequence: TGCGCCAGCAGCCAACCAGGCTACGAGCAGTACTTC.

In its sample, this clone was seen a few times. The chain couples TRBV30 to TRBJ1-2, with 10 bases fitting TRBD1. CDR1 GTSNPN and CDR2 SVGIG come from the germline V gene (reference sequence). The CDR3 is 15 residues long. Trimming cost V 3 bases and J 0 bases; bases outside gene matches: 4. The chain's CDR3 is CAWSDRGRANYGYTF. The CDR3 DNA follows: TGTGCCTGGAGCGACAGGGGGCGTGCTAACTATGGCTACACCTTC.

V is TRBV28 and J is TRBJ2-3; 9 bases are a match to TRBD1. Germline CDR1 reads MDHEN; CDR2 reads SYDVKM. With V trimmed by 7 bases and J by 0 bases, 14 bases remained unmatched. CDR3 size: 18 residues. CDR3 nucleotides: TGTGCCAGCACCCCTGCCGGGACAGGGAGGCTTAGCACAGATACGCAGTATTTT. This sequence encodes CASTPAGTGRLSTDTQYF.